The 32 T cell receptor beta chains reported below all come from one sample, sequenced in a study of blood T cell repertoires in COVID-19. Assay used: immunoSEQ multiplex PCR; TCRdb lists only in-frame clones, some missing. The sample includes about 250,000 clones, approximately 85% seen only once; the top ten take 3.5% to 4.5%. The material sequenced was peripheral blood. The origin of the receptors is a middle-aged man with acute or convalescent COVID-19.

The rearrangement links TRBV2 to TRBJ2-7, with a weak D call TRBD1 (6 bases). The CDR3 covers 14 residues. Germline CDR1 SNHLY, CDR2 FYNNEI. Trimming removed 7 bases at V and 0 bases at J, with 13 bases between. The CDR3, as DNA: TGTGCCAGCAAACCTCAGGGGTCCTCCTACGAGCAGTACTTC. Protein: CASKPQGSSYEQYF.

The chain employs TRBV5-4 and TRBJ2-3, with TRBD2 matching 8 bases. The CDR3 spans 16 residues. V was clipped by 7 bases and J by 2 bases; unmatched bases: 12. Germline CDR1 reads SGHNT; CDR2 reads YYREEE (reference sequence). The CDR3, as DNA: TGTGCCAGCCGTATGGAAGCGGGAGTCGCCACAGATACGCAGTATTTT. This codes for CASRMEAGVATDTQYF.

This sequence joins TRBV5-1 and TRBJ2-2; TRBD1 agrees at 7 bases. Germline V gives CDR1 SGHRS, CDR2 YFSETQ. The CDR3 has 19 amino acids. Trimming removed 4 bases from V and 1 base from J; junction bases left unmatched: 16. The CDR3 DNA follows: TGCGCCAGCAGCCAATGGGACAGTCAGACGTACTGGAACACCGGGGAGCTGTTTTTT. It encodes CASSQWDSQTYWNTGELFF.

This clone was detected only once. The rearrangement links TRBV11-3 to TRBJ2-7; tentative D call: TRBD2 (6 bases). The CDR3 consists of 12 residues. Germline V gene sequence: CDR1 SGHNT, CDR2 YENEEA. The V end was cut by 7 bases, the J end by 6 bases, with 13 bases between. The CDR3 sequence: CASKGLGGEQYF. The CDR3 DNA reads as TGTGCCAGCAAGGGACTCGGCGGCGAGCAGTACTTC.

The CDR3 coding sequence is TGTGCCAGCTCACCGGTTTCTCAGGGGCTGGGGAACACTGAAGCTTTCTTT. Translation: CASSPVSQGLGNTEAFF. The rearrangement uses TRBV18 and TRBJ1-1; D is perhaps TRBD1 (6 bases). This CDR3 region has 17 residues. V dropped 3 bases and J dropped 1 base, with 18 bases sitting between them. Looked up from germline, CDR1 is KGHSH and CDR2 is LQKENI.

This chain uses TRBV7-6 with TRBJ1-3, with a weak D call TRBD1 (5 bases). The V gene's germline CDR1 is SGHVS and CDR2 FNYEAQ. V gave up 1 base and J gave up 2 bases, with 9 bases separating them. The CDR3 has 15 residues. CDR3 sequence reads: CASSLEAGPGNTIYF. CDR3 DNA sequence: TGTGCCAGCAGCTTAGAGGCAGGGCCTGGAAACACCATATATTTT.

The gene calls are TRBV19 and TRBJ1-5; possible D gene TRBD1, 6 bases. The CDR3 is 14 residues long. Trimming stripped 4 bases from V and 4 bases from J, with 11 bases between. Germline V lookup: CDR1 LNHDA, CDR2 SQIVND (reference sequence). CDR3 DNA: TGTGCCAGTAGTAATGGTCAGGGGAATCAGCCCCAGCATTTT. Protein sequence: CASSNGQGNQPQHF.

V and J are TRBV7-3 and TRBJ2-2; D perhaps matches TRBD2 (5 bases). The CDR3 sequence is 16 residues long. Trimming pared 0 bases from V and 2 bases from J, leaving 10 bases between. The germline V gene has CDR1 SGHTA and CDR2 FQGTGA. CDR3 protein: CASSLTASKNTGELFF. CDR3 DNA: TGTGCCAGCAGCTTAACGGCTAGCAAAAACACCGGGGAGCTGTTTTTT.

The rearrangement joins TRBV5-1 to TRBJ2-1; 9 positions agree with TRBD2. The trim removed 4 bases at V and 9 bases at J, leaving 11 bases unmatched. The CDR3 contains 15 residues. The V gene's germline CDR1 is SGHRS and CDR2 YFSETQ. CDR3 sequence (DNA): TGCGCCAGCAGCCCTGGAGGTAGCGGGAGAACTGAGCAGTTCTTC. This translates into CASSPGGSGRTEQFF. The full variable domain, completed using reference TRBV5-1 and TRBJ2-1, is KAGVTQTPRYLIKTRGQQVTLSCSPISGHRSVSWYQQTPGQGLQFLFEYFSETQRNKGNFPGRFSGRQFSNSRSEMNVSTLELGDSALYLCASSPGGSGRTEQFFGPGTRLTVL.

The chain employs TRBV6-5 and TRBJ2-7; 8 nucleotides match TRBD1. The CDR3 extends over 14 amino acids. Trimming removed 5 bases from V and 1 base from J; junction bases left unmatched: 4. Germline CDR1 is MNHEY and CDR2 is SVGAGI. The CDR3 is CASSRQGRSYEQYF. CDR3 coding DNA: TGTGCCAGCAGTCGACAGGGGCGATCCTACGAGCAGTACTTC.

This chain uses TRBV5-6 with TRBJ1-5, with TRBD1 identical over 10 bases. Per the germline V gene, CDR1 is SGHDT and CDR2 is YYEEEE. The CDR3 contains 16 residues. V lost 4 bases to trimming and J lost 2 bases; unmatched junction nucleotides: 6. The CDR3: CASSIRDRGGNQPQHF. CDR3 nucleotide sequence: TGTGCCAGCAGCATCCGGGACAGGGGCGGCAATCAGCCCCAGCATTTT.

The rearrangement links TRBV5-8 to TRBJ2-3; 7 bases map to TRBD1. Germline trimming cut 4 bases from V and 3 bases from J; bases unmatched to any gene: 8. Germline values: CDR1 SGHTS, CDR2 YDEGEE. The CDR3 has 15 residues. The CDR3 bases are TGTGCCAGCAGCCAGATCGGACAGGAAACAGATACGCAGTATTTT. It translates to CASSQIGQETDTQYF.

The gene calls are TRBV4-2 and TRBJ1-3; D is possibly TRBD1 (5 bases). Germline values: CDR1 LGHNA, CDR2 YNFKEQ. With 1 base removed from V and 0 bases from J, the gap between germline ends came to 7 bases. The CDR3 is made up of 15 amino acids. CDR3 amino acids: CASSQGQFSGNTIYF. CDR3 nucleotide sequence: TGTGCCAGCAGCCAAGGACAGTTCTCTGGAAACACCATATATTTT.

The J gene is TRBJ1-2, the V gene TRBV11-2; D may be TRBD1 (6 bases). Germline V gene lookup returns CDR1 SGHAT and CDR2 FQNNGV. Between the trimmed V and J ends, which lost 5 bases and 9 bases, there was a span of 19 bases. The CDR3 has 14 amino acids. CDR3 region: CASSLRTAIWSYTF. Here the CDR3 DNA reads TGTGCCAGCAGCCTCCGGACAGCCATTTGGAGCTACACCTTC.

The chain couples TRBV6-1 to TRBJ2-1, with 8 bases identical to TRBD2. This CDR3 is built from 17 residues. J was trimmed by 1 base and V by 4 bases; bases with no gene match: 9. CDR1 and CDR2 from the germline V gene are MNHNS and SASEGT. For the CDR3, the DNA is TGTGCCAGCAGTGGCCGGGCCGCTAGCGGGTCCTACAATGAGCAGTTCTTC. Its protein is CASSGRAASGSYNEQFF.

The chain joins TRBV6-5 to TRBJ1-1; 7 bases align to TRBD1. The germline V gene has CDR1 MNHEY and CDR2 SVGAGI. The CDR3 is made up of 12 amino acids. Germline trimming cut 8 bases from V and 3 bases from J; bases unmatched to any gene: 3. The CDR3 DNA reads as TGTGCCAGCTCAACAGGGGACACTGAAGCTTTCTTT. Protein sequence: CASSTGDTEAFF.

The genes are TRBV5-5 and TRBJ1-5, with TRBD1 as a possible D gene (6 bases). Trimming pared 5 bases from V and 4 bases from J, leaving 16 bases between. The germline V gene encodes CDR1 SGHKS and CDR2 YYEKEE (reference sequence). The CDR3 has 15 amino acids. The CDR3 spells CASSWTGGENQPQHF. For the CDR3, the DNA is TGTGCCAGCAGTTGGACGGGGGGCGAAAATCAGCCCCAGCATTTT. Filled out from reference TRBV5-5 and TRBJ1-5, the complete variable domain reads DAGVTQSPTHLIKTRGQQVTLRCSPISGHKSVSWYQQVLGQGPQFIFQYYEKEERGRGNFPDRFSARQFPNYSSELNVNALLLGDSALYLCASSWTGGENQPQHFGDGTRLSIL.

This chain connects TRBV6-4 to TRBJ2-1, with TRBD1 matching over 8 bases. Germline values: CDR1 MRHNA, CDR2 SNTAGT. Trimming at V came to 4 bases and at J to 8 bases, leaving 4 bases not matched to a gene. This CDR3 spans 13 amino acids. For the CDR3, the DNA is TGTGCCAGCAGTGTCGACAGGGGTTATGAGCAGTTCTTC. It encodes CASSVDRGYEQFF.

This sequence joins TRBV6-5 and TRBJ2-1, with TRBD2 identical over 11 bases. CDR1 and CDR2 from the germline V gene are MNHEY and SVGAGI. This CDR3 is built from 13 residues. V gave up 10 bases and J gave up 7 bases; unmatched junction bases: 6. The CDR3 nucleotides read TGTGCCACCAGACTAGCGGGACGGAATGAGCAGTTCTTC. Translated, it gives CATRLAGRNEQFF.

The CDR3: CASSLDETGGEKLFF. CDR3 nucleotides: TGTGCCAGCAGCTTAGATGAAACAGGAGGGGAAAAACTGTTTTTT. The chain uses TRBV11-2 and TRBJ1-4, with D perhaps matching TRBD1 (5 bases). Trimming cost V 0 bases and J 8 bases, with 13 bases left between them. The CDR3 totals 15 residues. Germline V gives CDR1 SGHAT, CDR2 FQNNGV. Using reference TRBV11-2 and TRBJ1-4 for the parts outside the CDR3, the full variable domain is EAGVAQSPRYKIIEKRQSVAFWCNPISGHATLYWYQQILGQGPKLLIQFQNNGVVDDSQLPKDRFSAERLKGVDSTLKIQPAKLEDSAVYLCASSLDETGGEKLFFGSGTQLSVL.

V and J are TRBV12-3 or TRBV12-4 and TRBJ1-2, with a possible D match to TRBD1 (5 bases). V was pared by 5 bases and J by 6 bases, with 13 bases between. The length of the CDR3 is 13 residues. CDR3 in DNA: TGTGCCAGCAGTCACGGGGGATTCAATGGCTACACCTTC. This sequence encodes CASSHGGFNGYTF.

The chain employs TRBV3-1 (or the pseudogene TRBV3-2) and TRBJ1-1; D call uncertain. This CDR3 region has 15 residues. V gave up 4 bases and J gave up 10 bases, with 22 bases separating them. Germline V gene lookup returns CDR1 LGHDT and CDR2 YNNKEL (reference sequence). The CDR3 reads CASSLQINSGPGAFF. The CDR3 DNA follows: TGTGCCAGCAGCCTCCAGATAAATAGTGGCCCGGGAGCTTTCTTT.

The chain links TRBV28 to TRBJ1-5; D not resolved. V dropped 2 bases and J dropped 6 bases, with 8 bases sitting between them. Per germline, CDR1 MDHEN and CDR2 SYDVKM. There are 13 residues in the CDR3. Here the CDR3 DNA reads TGTGCCAGCAGTTTACCGGGAGTTCAGCCCCAGCATTTT. Residues: CASSLPGVQPQHF.

The J gene is TRBJ1-6, the V gene TRBV5-1; no reliable D call. This CDR3 contains 15 residues. CDR1 and CDR2 (germline): SGHRS, YFSETQ. V was shortened by 0 bases and J by 7 bases, with 11 bases between the two germline ends. Written as DNA, the CDR3 is TGCGCCAGCAGCTTGGATGAACCGGGGAATTCACCCCTCCACTTT. It encodes CASSLDEPGNSPLHF. Filled out from reference TRBV5-1 and TRBJ1-6, the complete variable domain reads KAGVTQTPRYLIKTRGQQVTLSCSPISGHRSVSWYQQTPGQGLQFLFEYFSETQRNKGNFPGRFSGRQFSNSRSEMNVSTLELGDSALYLCASSLDEPGNSPLHFGNGTRLTVT.

This rearrangement joins TRBV27 to TRBJ1-6, with D possibly TRBD1 on 5 matching bases. The CDR3 runs to 17 residues. V was clipped by 2 bases and J by 4 bases, with 15 bases between them. Germline CDR1 and CDR2: MNHEY and SMNVEV (reference sequence). The CDR3 loop is CASSLEPGTTYNSPLHF. In DNA form, the CDR3 reads TGTGCCAGCAGTTTAGAGCCCGGGACTACGTATAATTCACCCCTCCACTTT.

The rearrangement uses TRBV27 and TRBJ1-2; 8 nucleotides align to TRBD1. The V gene's germline CDR1 is MNHEY and CDR2 SMNVEV (reference sequence). The CDR3 runs 13 residues. The junction had 3 bases not matched to a gene; V was cut back by 2 bases and J by 7 bases. CDR3 loop: CASSLDRGGGYTF. As DNA, the CDR3 is TGTGCCAGCAGTTTAGACAGGGGTGGTGGCTACACCTTC.

The V call is TRBV6-5, the J call TRBJ2-4; D not resolved. Germline CDR1 MNHEY, CDR2 SVGAGI. V gave up 5 bases and J gave up 0 bases, with 11 bases separating them. This CDR3 is built from 15 residues. DNA of the CDR3: TGTGCCAGCAGTCCCCGGGTGCTAGCCAAAAACATTCAGTACTTC. Residues: CASSPRVLAKNIQYF.

This clone was seen only a few times. This sequence joins TRBV7-9 and TRBJ1-5; 10 bases map to TRBD1. The CDR3 has 16 residues. After removal of 5 bases from V and 6 bases from J, the junction contained 10 bases not matched to a gene. Per the germline V gene, CDR1 is SEHNR and CDR2 is FQNEAQ (reference sequence). CDR3 coding DNA: TGTGCCAGCAGCGGGGCGGACAGGGGGATGGGTCAGCCCCAGCATTTT. Its translation: CASSGADRGMGQPQHF.

The chain recombines TRBV7-2 with TRBJ2-3, with 11 bases aligning to TRBD2. Trimming cost V 5 bases and J 4 bases; bases outside gene matches: 8. From germline, CDR1 is SGHTA and CDR2 FQGNSA. The CDR3 is 16 amino acids. CDR3 coding DNA: TGTGCCAGCAGCGCCTCACTAGCGGGAGAGCCAGATACGCAGTATTTT. Translating gives CASSASLAGEPDTQYF.

The chain uses TRBV12-5 and TRBJ2-3, with D possibly TRBD2 on 6 matching bases. The CDR3 contains 17 residues. Germline V CDR1 and CDR2: LGHNT, FRNRAP. Trimming removed 5 bases at V and 6 bases at J, with 24 bases between. In DNA, the CDR3 is TGTGCTAGTGGTCGAGGAGCGGTTGGAGGGCGAAGTGATACGCAGTATTTT. This sequence encodes CASGRGAVGGRSDTQYF.

The V and J genes are TRBV11-3 and TRBJ2-5; 9 bases fit TRBD2. This CDR3 is built from 15 residues. Germline lookup yields CDR1 SGHNT and CDR2 YENEEA. The ends lost 4 bases at V and 2 bases at J; junction bases unmatched: 5. CDR3 coding DNA: TGTGCCAGCAGCTCGCTAGCGGGACTACAAGAGACCCAGTACTTC. Translated, it gives CASSSLAGLQETQYF.

The J gene is TRBJ1-6, the V gene TRBV14, with TRBD1 identical over 7 bases. CDR1 and CDR2 from the germline V gene are SGHDN and FVKESK. The V segment lost 4 bases and the J segment 6 bases; nucleotides outside the gene matches: 9. This CDR3 has 16 amino acids. The CDR3 sequence is CASSPLSGTANSPLHF. In DNA, the CDR3 is TGTGCCAGCAGCCCTTTATCCGGGACAGCTAATTCACCCCTCCACTTT.